A single sample is the source of the 25 T cell receptor beta chains below, sequenced in a study of T-cell reconstitution after alpha-beta-depleted transplantation in children. Unique molecular identifiers were used in preparing the TCRbeta library. TCRdb reanalysed the PCR reads using MiXCR and keeps one entry per CDR3 protein. In the table there are roughly 82,000 distinct CDR3 sequences, 13% to 15% of which are singletons. Sequenced material: PBMCs, mostly from graft donor cells, taken 180 days after TCRalphabeta/CD19-depleted stem cell transplant. The source of these receptors is a male patient between 2 and 15 years old who had a stem cell transplant for acute lymphoblastic leukemia, so the T cells may come from the graft donor.

The CDR3 here is CASSLGQGTLAKNIQYF. Here the CDR3 DNA reads TGTGCCAGCAGCTTAGGGCAGGGAACACTAGCCAAAAACATTCAGTACTTC. This chain connects TRBV7-9 to TRBJ2-4, with D perhaps matching TRBD1 (5 bases). V was cut by 1 base and J by 0 bases, with 13 bases left in between. Germline CDR1 SEHNR, CDR2 FQNEAQ (reference sequence). The CDR3 is 17 amino acids.

The V gene is TRBV11-1, the J gene TRBJ1-3, with 9 bases matching TRBD1. The junction had 12 bases not matched to a gene; V was cut back by 3 bases and J by 0 bases. This CDR3 contains 19 residues. Germline V lookup: CDR1 SGHAT, CDR2 FQDESV (reference sequence). The CDR3 sequence is CASSLGFIRDRVSGNTIYF. The CDR3 DNA reads TGTGCCAGCAGCTTGGGATTCATCCGGGACAGGGTCTCTGGAAACACCATATATTTT.

This clonotype was seen more than once but under ten times. This sequence joins TRBV12-3 or TRBV12-4 and TRBJ2-2, with TRBD1 matching over 7 bases. The trim removed 5 bases at V and 1 base at J, leaving 7 bases unmatched. The CDR3 has 16 residues. CDR3 in DNA: TGTGCCAGCAGTCTTCGGCCAGGGGGGAACACCGGGGAGCTGTTTTTT. Translating it yields CASSLRPGGNTGELFF.

This clonotype was observed once. This rearrangement joins TRBV18 to TRBJ2-7; perhaps TRBD2 as D (6 bases). Trimming removed 6 bases from V and 4 bases from J, with 22 bases in between. This CDR3 comprises 16 residues. Germline lookup yields CDR1 KGHSH and CDR2 LQKENI. DNA for the CDR3: TGTGCCAGCTCCTTCCGGCCGGGACTCCGGGGGTACGAGCAGTACTTC. As protein: CASSFRPGLRGYEQYF.

This clonotype was found a few times. The V call is TRBV7-2, the J call TRBJ1-1; the D gene is possibly TRBD1 (6 bases). Trimming shortened V by 5 bases and J by 5 bases, and 18 bases separated the two germline ends. In germline, CDR1 is SGHTA, CDR2 FQGNSA. The CDR3 length is 15 residues. CDR3 region: CASSTFGGTGTEAFF. Here the CDR3 DNA reads TGTGCCAGCAGCACATTCGGAGGAACAGGGACTGAAGCTTTCTTT.

This clonotype was observed a handful of times. The rearrangement uses TRBV5-5 and TRBJ2-5; D may be TRBD2 (5 bases). The germline gives CDR1 SGHKS, CDR2 YYEKEE (reference sequence). This CDR3 spans 14 amino acids. V lost 0 bases and J 3 bases, leaving 9 bases between the germline ends. The CDR3 loop reads CASSLAGGKETQYF. CDR3 nucleotides: TGTGCCAGCAGCTTGGCTGGAGGTAAAGAGACCCAGTACTTC.

This clonotype was seen a handful of times. The rearrangement links TRBV12-3 or TRBV12-4 to TRBJ1-5; 7 bases map to TRBD1. The junction had 8 bases not matched to a gene; V was cut back by 6 bases and J by 9 bases. There are 13 residues in the CDR3. Written as DNA, the CDR3 is TGTGCCAGCAGGCGGGACAGCCCTTTGCCCCAGCATTTT. Amino acids: CASRRDSPLPQHF.

This clonotype was observed at least ten times. This chain uses TRBV20-1 with TRBJ2-5; either TRBD1 or TRBD2 may fit D (5 bases each). The V and J ends lost 5 bases and 5 bases respectively, with 21 bases between them. The CDR3 is made up of 15 amino acids. Germline-derived CDR1 and CDR2 are DFQATT and SNEGSKA (reference sequence). The DNA for the CDR3 is TGCAGTGCTGTGACCCCCGGGGCCGCTTGGGAGACCCAGTACTTC. Amino acids: CSAVTPGAAWETQYF.

The chain combines TRBV20-1 with TRBJ1-1; D is unclear. The germline gives CDR1 DFQATT, CDR2 SNEGSKA (reference sequence). Deletions cut 2 bases from V and 1 base from J, with 11 bases between. The CDR3 contains 14 residues. DNA of the CDR3: TGCAGTGCTAGATCCTCAGACTGGAACACTGAAGCTTTCTTT. Translation gives CSARSSDWNTEAFF.

The rearrangement uses TRBV28 and TRBJ2-1; TRBD2 matches 8 bases. This CDR3 comprises 15 residues. The germline V gene has CDR1 MDHEN and CDR2 SYDVKM. V shed 5 bases and J 2 bases; nucleotides not matched to a gene: 5. In DNA form, the CDR3 reads TGTGCCAGCAGTGTCGGGACTAGTCCCTACAATGAGCAGTTCTTC. Its protein product is CASSVGTSPYNEQFF.

V usage is TRBV7-8 and J usage is TRBJ1-2, with 7 nucleotides matching TRBD1. Germline assignment: CDR1 SGHVS and CDR2 FQNEAQ. V shed 2 bases and J 8 bases; nucleotides not matched to a gene: 17. The CDR3 contains 17 residues. The CDR3 here is CASSLSANDRAQWGYTF. CDR3 sequence (DNA): TGTGCCAGCAGCTTAAGCGCTAACGACAGGGCCCAGTGGGGCTACACCTTC.

A few counts support this clonotype. V and J are TRBV7-2 and TRBJ1-2; D possibly corresponds to TRBD1 (5 bases). V shed 3 bases and J shed 0 bases, with 8 bases lying between them. CDR1 and CDR2 (germline): SGHTA, FQGNSA. The CDR3 is made up of 14 amino acids. CDR3 residues: CASSFGRANYGYTF. The CDR3 DNA reads as TGTGCCAGCAGCTTCGGCAGGGCTAACTATGGCTACACCTTC.

This clonotype was counted between two and nine times. The chain is built from TRBV11-2 and TRBJ2-2; 11 bases line up with TRBD2. This CDR3 region has 18 residues. The V segment lost 2 bases and the J segment 6 bases; nucleotides outside the gene matches: 11. The germline V gene has CDR1 SGHAT and CDR2 FQNNGV. The chain's CDR3 is CASSLYGTSGGPPGELFF. CDR3 nucleotides: TGTGCCAGCAGCTTATACGGGACTAGCGGAGGCCCACCCGGGGAGCTGTTTTTT. Looking up the rest from reference TRBV11-2 and TRBJ2-2 gives the full variable domain: EAGVAQSPRYKIIEKRQSVAFWCNPISGHATLYWYQQILGQGPKLLIQFQNNGVVDDSQLPKDRFSAERLKGVDSTLKIQPAKLEDSAVYLCASSLYGTSGGPPGELFFGEGSRLTVL.

This clonotype was counted at least ten times. The chain combines TRBV4-3 with TRBJ2-7; TRBD2 matches 10 bases. Looked up from germline, CDR1 is LGHNA and CDR2 is YSLEER. The CDR3 is 18 amino acids. Losses at the gene ends were 0 bases for V and 3 bases for J; bases not matched to a gene: 11. As DNA, the CDR3 is TGCGCCAGCAGCCAAGATTTAGCGGGAGGACTCTTAGACTACGAGCAGTACTTC. This translates into CASSQDLAGGLLDYEQYF.

This clonotype was observed a handful of times. The genes are TRBV20-1 and TRBJ1-1; D gene uncertain. The ends were cut back, 6 bases at V and 1 base at J, with 6 bases in the middle. The length of the CDR3 is 11 residues. Germline V gene lookup returns CDR1 DFQATT and CDR2 SNEGSKA (reference sequence). The CDR3 nucleotides read TGCAGTGCCTCCCGGAACACTGAAGCTTTCTTT. This gives the protein CSASRNTEAFF.

The chain has TRBV28 and TRBJ2-3, with unresolved D. V gave up 5 bases and J gave up 0 bases, with 12 bases separating them. The length of the CDR3 is 15 residues. Germline CDR1 is MDHEN and CDR2 is SYDVKM. CDR3 region: CASSNRLTSTDTQYF. The CDR3 bases are TGTGCCAGCAGTAACCGACTCACTAGCACAGATACGCAGTATTTT.

V is TRBV5-1 and J is TRBJ2-7; 7 bases line up with TRBD1. Germline CDR1 is SGHRS and CDR2 is YFSETQ. V gave up 4 bases and J gave up 4 bases; unmatched junction bases: 11. CDR3 length: 15 amino acids. CDR3 amino acids: CASSVTGTWLYEQYF. The CDR3 bases are TGCGCCAGCAGCGTGACAGGGACGTGGTTGTACGAGCAGTACTTC.

The chain carries TRBV5-1 and TRBJ2-3; TRBD2 matches 10 bases. With 4 bases clipped from V and 2 bases from J, the junction kept 4 bases outside the gene matches. Germline-derived CDR1 and CDR2 are SGHRS and YFSETQ. The CDR3 consists of 15 residues. The CDR3 DNA reads TGCGCCAGCAGCCCGGGACTAGCGACCACAGATACGCAGTATTTT. Translated: CASSPGLATTDTQYF.

This clonotype was recorded a few times. In DNA form, the CDR3 reads TGTGCCACCAGCGTCCTTTTCCCCGGGAGGCCTCCCTACACCGGGGAGCTGTTTTTT. Its translation: CATSVLFPGRPPYTGELFF. The V call is TRBV15, the J call TRBJ2-2; TRBD2 agrees at 7 bases. From germline, CDR1 is LNHNV and CDR2 YYDKDF (reference sequence). Germline trimming cut 5 bases from V and 3 bases from J; bases unmatched to any gene: 18. CDR3 length equals 19 residues. The entire variable domain, with the rest obtained from reference TRBV15 and TRBJ2-2, is as follows: DAMVIQNPRYQVTQFGKPVTLSCSQTLNHNVMYWYQQKSSQAPKLLFHYYDKDFNNEADTPDNFQSRRPNTSFCFLDIRSPGLGDTAMYLCATSVLFPGRPPYTGELFFGEGSRLTVL.

This clonotype was observed at least ten times. V is TRBV4-2 and J is TRBJ1-5, with D unresolved. V lost 1 base, J lost 2 bases, and 3 bases lay in between. The germline V gene encodes CDR1 LGHNA and CDR2 YNFKEQ. This CDR3 has 13 residues. For the CDR3, the DNA is TGTGCCAGCAGCCAAGGGGGCAATCAGCCCCAGCATTTT. Its protein is CASSQGGNQPQHF.

The chain joins TRBV12-3 or TRBV12-4 to TRBJ2-3; a weak D match, TRBD1 (6 bases). The CDR3 totals 15 residues. The V end was cut by 2 bases, the J end by 2 bases, with 11 bases between. The CDR3 loop is CASSLTQGNTDTQYF. DNA of the CDR3: TGTGCCAGCAGTTTAACCCAGGGGAACACAGATACGCAGTATTTT.

The gene calls are TRBV9 and TRBJ2-3, with D possibly TRBD2 on 5 matching bases. The CDR3 is 13 amino acids. Trimming shortened V by 9 bases and J by 2 bases, and 13 bases separated the two germline ends. Germline V gene data show CDR1 as SGDLS and CDR2 as YYNGEE. Here the CDR3 reads CATSSGNTDTQYF. The CDR3, as DNA: TGTGCCACGTCCTCCGGGAACACAGATACGCAGTATTTT.

This chain joins TRBV10-2 and TRBJ2-7; D call uncertain. Germline CDR1 and CDR2: WSHSY and SAAADI. With 0 bases removed from V and 5 bases from J, the gap between germline ends came to 20 bases. This CDR3 has 17 amino acids. CDR3: CASSESSPGYGPDEQYF. The CDR3 coding sequence is TGCGCCAGCAGTGAGTCCTCACCCGGGTACGGGCCGGACGAGCAGTACTTC.

The chain joins TRBV6-1 to TRBJ1-2, with 7 bases lining up with TRBD1. V was pared by 5 bases and J by 5 bases, with 23 bases of the junction left unmatched. The CDR3 loop spans 19 amino acids. The germline V gene has CDR1 MNHNS and CDR2 SASEGT. This CDR3 is CASSTALTGKRSPIYGYTF. CDR3 nucleotide sequence: TGTGCCAGCAGTACCGCGTTGACAGGGAAGCGTTCCCCGATTTATGGCTACACCTTC.

The table lists this clonotype with a few counts. The rearrangement joins TRBV20-1 to TRBJ1-6, with TRBD1 matching over 8 bases. Germline trimming cut 0 bases from V and 10 bases from J; bases unmatched to any gene: 11. Germline V gene data show CDR1 as DFQATT and CDR2 as SNEGSKA (reference sequence). This CDR3 has 16 residues. CDR3 protein: CSARDGQGAFYSPLHF. The CDR3 DNA sequence: TGCAGTGCTAGAGATGGGCAGGGGGCGTTCTACTCACCCCTCCACTTT.